Following are 30 T cell receptor beta chains from one sample sequenced in a study of tumour-infiltrating T cells in Burkitt lymphoma (dated by TCRdb to about 2020). Receptor libraries were prepared by the immunoSEQ multiplex PCR assay. TCRdb provides this immuneACCESS table in a form limited to in-frame rearrangements. Some clones are lacking; in checked studies, under half of them reflect an unresolved V gene, and why the rest are absent is not known. The sample includes 1,500 to 2,000 clones, with approximately 17% observed a single time. The leading ten clones occupy 10% to 11% of the sample. The sequenced material came from tumor tissue. The source of these receptors is a human donor with diffuse large B-cell lymphoma.

The chain carries TRBV11-2 and TRBJ1-2; tentative D call: TRBD1 (5 bases). The CDR3 is made up of 12 amino acids. Trimming shortened V by 5 bases and J by 3 bases, and 7 bases separated the two germline ends. Looked up from germline, CDR1 is SGHAT and CDR2 is FQNNGV. CDR3 sequence: CASSQGYYGYTF. For the CDR3, the DNA is TGTGCCAGCAGCCAGGGATACTATGGCTACACCTTC. Together with reference TRBV11-2 and TRBJ1-2, the CDR3 gives the full variable domain: EAGVAQSPRYKIIEKRQSVAFWCNPISGHATLYWYQQILGQGPKLLIQFQNNGVVDDSQLPKDRFSAERLKGVDSTLKIQPAKLEDSAVYLCASSQGYYGYTFGSGTRLTVV.

The rearrangement joins TRBV5-5 to TRBJ2-2; TRBD1 agrees at 11 bases. Germline V lookup: CDR1 SGHKS, CDR2 YYEKEE (reference sequence). With V trimmed by 4 bases and J by 6 bases, 2 bases remained unmatched. This CDR3 region has 14 residues. The CDR3 DNA sequence: TGTGCCAGCAGCAAGGGACAGGGGGCCGGGGAGCTGTTTTTT. Translation gives CASSKGQGAGELFF.

The sample holds a few counts of this clone. The CDR3 loop reads CASSYAGSNEQFF. CDR3 DNA sequence: TGTGCCAGCAGTTACGCCGGGAGCAATGAGCAGTTCTTC. The J gene is TRBJ2-1, the V gene TRBV6-5; perhaps TRBD2 as D (6 bases). This CDR3 has 13 amino acids. Looked up from germline, CDR1 is MNHEY and CDR2 is SVGAGI. Trimming took off 2 bases at V and 6 bases at J, with 8 bases between the two ends.

The sample holds a few counts of this clone. The rearrangement uses TRBV9 and TRBJ2-3; the match to TRBD2 covers 13 bases. CDR1 is SGDLS and CDR2 is YYNGEE in the germline V gene. V shed 4 bases and J 6 bases; nucleotides not matched to a gene: 11. The CDR3 is 17 amino acids. Here the CDR3 DNA reads TGTGCCAGCAGCCCGCCGACTAGCGGGAGGAGTTCGGATACGCAGTATTTT. Translating gives CASSPPTSGRSSDTQYF.

V is TRBV5-1 and J is TRBJ2-3; 8 positions match TRBD2. Germline V gene lookup returns CDR1 SGHRS and CDR2 YFSETQ. With V trimmed by 0 bases and J by 6 bases, 6 bases remained unmatched. CDR3 length: 15 amino acids. The CDR3 sequence: CASSLDPAGEDTQYF. As DNA, the CDR3 is TGCGCCAGCAGCTTGGATCCAGCGGGAGAGGATACGCAGTATTTT.

A few counts support this clone. This chain links TRBV4-3 with TRBJ1-2; D perhaps matches TRBD1 (6 bases). The CDR3 has 15 residues. Germline lookup yields CDR1 LGHNA and CDR2 YSLEER. V shed 0 bases and J shed 10 bases, with 18 bases lying between them. CDR3 nucleotides: TGCGCCAGCAGCCAAGATTCAGGGGCCGGGCTCCACTACACCTTC. Protein sequence: CASSQDSGAGLHYTF.

This clone was counted a few times. This chain uses TRBV9 with TRBJ2-7; no reliable D call. Trimming cost V 0 bases and J 3 bases, with 7 bases left between them. The CDR3 has 13 amino acids. Germline CDR1 and CDR2: SGDLS and YYNGEE. As DNA, the CDR3 is TGTGCCAGCAGCGTAGCGGGTAACTACGAGCAGTACTTC. Its protein is CASSVAGNYEQYF.

The rearrangement links TRBV7-3 to TRBJ2-3, with 7 bases fitting TRBD2. Per the germline V gene, CDR1 is SGHTA and CDR2 is FQGTGA. V was clipped by 2 bases and J by 1 base; unmatched bases: 6. The CDR3 spans 16 residues. CDR3 in amino acids: CASSLGDYRGTDTQYF. CDR3 nucleotide sequence: TGTGCCAGCAGCTTAGGGGACTATCGGGGCACAGATACGCAGTATTTT.

The rearrangement joins TRBV6-5 to TRBJ2-7; no clear D gene. CDR1 is MNHEY and CDR2 is SVGAGI in the germline V gene. The germline V and J ends were trimmed by 0 bases and 1 base, with 7 bases remaining between them. The CDR3 totals 14 residues. Written as DNA, the CDR3 is TGTGCCAGCAGTTACTCATTCAAGTCCTACGAGCAGTACTTC. As protein: CASSYSFKSYEQYF.

J is TRBJ2-3 and V is TRBV29-1; TRBD2 agrees at 11 bases. The CDR3 length is 14 residues. Trimming removed 4 bases from V and 4 bases from J; junction bases left unmatched: 4. Germline CDR1 SQVTM, CDR2 ANQGSEA. This CDR3 is CSVVAGGVADTQYF. Here the CDR3 DNA reads TGCAGCGTTGTAGCGGGAGGGGTGGCAGATACGCAGTATTTT.

This rearrangement joins TRBV6-5 to TRBJ2-7; 7 bases agree with TRBD1. Germline trimming cut 2 bases from V and 0 bases from J; bases unmatched to any gene: 1. Germline assignment: CDR1 MNHEY and CDR2 SVGAGI. CDR3 length equals 14 residues. The CDR3 region is CASSYGDSSYEQYF. DNA for the CDR3: TGTGCCAGCAGTTACGGGGACAGCTCCTACGAGCAGTACTTC.

V and J are TRBV12-5 and TRBJ2-1, with 8 nucleotides matching TRBD1. Per the germline V gene, CDR1 is LGHNT and CDR2 is FRNRAP. The V and J ends lost 3 bases and 8 bases, in that order; junction bases with no gene match: 15. This CDR3 region has 17 residues. This CDR3 is CASGFLKGPGGIDEQFF. CDR3 sequence (DNA): TGTGCTAGTGGTTTTCTAAAGGGTCCAGGGGGCATCGATGAGCAGTTCTTC.

This chain uses TRBV18 with TRBJ1-1; D is unresolved. Germline V gene data show CDR1 as KGHSH and CDR2 as LQKENI. CDR3 length: 12 amino acids. Trimming cost V 3 bases and J 5 bases, with 7 bases left between them. The CDR3 coding sequence is TGTGCCAGCTCACCCGATAGAACTGAAGCTTTCTTT. It yields the protein CASSPDRTEAFF.

This clone was counted a few times. This sequence joins TRBV27 and TRBJ1-2, with TRBD1 as a possible D gene (6 bases). Trimming shortened V by 3 bases and J by 1 base, and 12 bases separated the two germline ends. CDR3 length equals 15 residues. CDR1 and CDR2 from the germline V gene are MNHEY and SMNVEV (reference sequence). The CDR3 sequence: CASSLSGAVNYGYTF. The CDR3, as DNA: TGTGCCAGCAGTTTGTCAGGGGCTGTTAACTATGGCTACACCTTC.

V usage is TRBV30 and J usage is TRBJ1-1, with D unclear. V shed 2 bases and J shed 0 bases, with 7 bases lying between them. Germline loops: CDR1 GTSNPN, CDR2 SVGIG (reference sequence). CDR3 size: 13 residues. Here the CDR3 reads CAWSRTVNTEAFF. The CDR3 DNA follows: TGTGCCTGGAGTAGGACGGTGAACACTGAAGCTTTCTTT. Looking up the rest from reference TRBV30 and TRBJ1-1 gives the full variable domain: SQTIHQWPATLVQPVGSPLSLECTVEGTSNPNLYWYRQAAGRGLQLLFYSVGIGQISSEVPQNLSASRPQDRQFILSSKKLLLSDSGFYLCAWSRTVNTEAFFGQGTRLTVV.

This chain connects TRBV4-1 to TRBJ1-2; D may be TRBD1 (6 bases). The germline V gene has CDR1 MGHRA and CDR2 YSYEKL. CDR3 length: 15 residues. Trimming stripped 3 bases from V and 6 bases from J, with 17 bases between. The CDR3 DNA reads TGCGCCAGCAGCCACTCCCAGACAGGAGGGGATGGCTACACCTTC. Protein sequence: CASSHSQTGGDGYTF.

This clone has a handful of counts. The J gene is TRBJ1-1, the V gene TRBV5-6; D gene ambiguous. CDR1 is SGHDT, CDR2 YYEEEE, per germline. This CDR3 has 16 residues. Trimming took off 0 bases at V and 5 bases at J, with 17 bases between the two ends. Here the CDR3 DNA reads TGTGCCAGCAGCTTGGGTAGACCCTCTCTACGGACTGAAGCTTTCTTT. Its translation is CASSLGRPSLRTEAFF.

The CDR3 nucleotides are TGCGCCAGCAGCCAACTTCGGGCATCGGATACGCAGTATTTT. As protein: CASSQLRASDTQYF. This chain uses TRBV4-1 with TRBJ2-3; D is undetermined. Per the germline V gene, CDR1 is MGHRA and CDR2 is YSYEKL. The CDR3 spans 14 residues. V shed 2 bases and J shed 6 bases, with 12 bases lying between them.

This clone occurred a few times. The J gene is TRBJ1-1, the V gene TRBV7-2; 7 bases are a match to TRBD1. The CDR3 has 13 amino acids. V was clipped by 5 bases and J by 6 bases; unmatched bases: 6. Germline lookup yields CDR1 SGHTA and CDR2 FQGNSA. CDR3 sequence (DNA): TGTGCCAGCAGCCCACTTACAGGGGCTGAAGCTTTCTTT. This translates into CASSPLTGAEAFF.

The rearrangement joins TRBV7-9 to TRBJ2-6; D gene unclear. Germline V gene data show CDR1 as SEHNR and CDR2 as FQNEAQ (reference sequence). There are 16 residues in the CDR3. V lost 0 bases and J 5 bases, leaving 11 bases between the germline ends. The DNA for the CDR3 is TGTGCCAGCAGCTTAGCTGGGGTGAGAAGGGCCAACGTCCTGACTTTC. Its protein is CASSLAGVRRANVLTF.

This clone was found a few times. The junction departs from the called germline gene at one end, perhaps through a read error. The V gene is TRBV27, the J gene TRBJ1-6, with D unclear. The germline CDR1 and CDR2 sequences are MNHEY and SMNVEV (reference sequence). The length of the CDR3 is 13 residues. CDR3 region: CTSSLAGDSPLHF. CDR3 in DNA: TGTACCAGCAGTTTAGCCGGGGATTCACCCCTCCACTTT.

This clone was detected only a few times. This chain joins TRBV10-3 and TRBJ2-5, with D hard to call. Trimming took 4 bases from V and 7 from J, leaving 13 bases between them. The CDR3 extends over 13 amino acids. In germline, CDR1 is ENHRY, CDR2 SYGVKD. The CDR3 DNA reads TGTGCCATCAGTGTTACCAGGTTGGCGACCCAGTACTTC. Protein product: CAISVTRLATQYF.

The chain links TRBV30 to TRBJ2-1; 10 bases map to TRBD2. V trimming: 7 bases; J trimming: 7 bases; junction bases outside the gene matches: 10. This CDR3 contains 14 residues. The germline V gene has CDR1 GTSNPN and CDR2 SVGIG (reference sequence). This CDR3 reads CALEELAGWNEQFF. CDR3 nucleotides: TGTGCCTTGGAGGAACTAGCGGGGTGGAATGAGCAGTTCTTC.

The V gene is TRBV5-1, the J gene TRBJ2-3; TRBD1 matches at 10 bases. V shed 4 bases and J 5 bases; nucleotides not matched to a gene: 4. Germline V gene lookup returns CDR1 SGHRS and CDR2 YFSETQ. The CDR3 is 14 residues long. The CDR3 here is CASSPGQGGDTQYF. CDR3 coding DNA: TGCGCCAGCAGCCCCGGACAGGGGGGAGATACGCAGTATTTT. Combining the CDR3 with reference TRBV5-1 and TRBJ2-3 gives the whole variable domain KAGVTQTPRYLIKTRGQQVTLSCSPISGHRSVSWYQQTPGQGLQFLFEYFSETQRNKGNFPGRFSGRQFSNSRSEMNVSTLELGDSALYLCASSPGQGGDTQYFGPGTRLTVL.

The rearrangement uses TRBV11-3 and TRBJ2-1; 7 bases map to TRBD2. Unmatched junction bases numbered 10, after V lost 2 bases and J lost 9 bases. Germline-derived CDR1 and CDR2 are SGHNT and YENEEA. The length of the CDR3 is 15 residues. As DNA, the CDR3 is TGTGCCAGCAGCTTATTGGGAGCGGGAATAGTTGAGCAGTTCTTC. It is translated as CASSLLGAGIVEQFF.

The rearrangement uses TRBV11-3 and TRBJ2-1; 13 bases fit TRBD2. There are 16 residues in the CDR3. The V segment lost 5 bases and the J segment 5 bases; nucleotides outside the gene matches: 6. Per the germline V gene, CDR1 is SGHNT and CDR2 is YENEEA. The CDR3 is CASSARLAGGDNEQFF. As DNA, the CDR3 is TGTGCCAGCAGCGCCCGACTAGCGGGAGGCGACAATGAGCAGTTCTTC.

The J gene is TRBJ2-7, the V gene TRBV7-2, with D possibly TRBD1 on 6 matching bases. The V gene lost 6 bases and the J gene lost 2 bases, with 20 bases spanning the gap. Germline CDR1 reads SGHTA; CDR2 reads FQGNSA. This CDR3 contains 16 residues. CDR3 sequence (DNA): TGTGCCAGCAGTCGCCCGGACAGCGAGAGTCCCTACGAGCAGTACTTC. Its protein is CASSRPDSESPYEQYF.

The rearrangement joins TRBV10-3 to TRBJ2-7; 9 positions agree with TRBD1. CDR1 is ENHRY and CDR2 is SYGVKD in the germline V gene. This CDR3 is built from 16 residues. The V and J ends lost 9 bases and 4 bases, in that order; junction bases with no gene match: 16. This CDR3 is CAILINSGQGSYEQYF. DNA of the CDR3: TGTGCCATACTAATTAATTCCGGACAGGGGAGTTACGAGCAGTACTTC.

This clone was seen only a few times. The rearrangement joins TRBV27 to TRBJ1-2, with 9 bases identical to TRBD1. The CDR3 runs 17 residues. Germline V gene lookup returns CDR1 MNHEY and CDR2 SMNVEV (reference sequence). With 5 bases clipped from V and 3 bases from J, the junction kept 13 bases outside the gene matches. The CDR3 loop is CASSPRDRAASDYGYTF. The CDR3 DNA reads TGTGCCAGCAGTCCCCGGGACAGGGCGGCTAGTGACTATGGCTACACCTTC.

The gene calls are TRBV7-2 and TRBJ2-6; D remains unclear. Germline CDR1 reads SGHTA; CDR2 reads FQGNSA. The CDR3 is made up of 18 amino acids. Trimming took off 5 bases at V and 5 bases at J, with 22 bases between the two ends. The CDR3 spells CASSIDRRRQSRANVLTF. CDR3 DNA sequence: TGTGCCAGCAGCATCGATCGGAGACGACAAAGTCGGGCCAACGTCCTGACTTTC.